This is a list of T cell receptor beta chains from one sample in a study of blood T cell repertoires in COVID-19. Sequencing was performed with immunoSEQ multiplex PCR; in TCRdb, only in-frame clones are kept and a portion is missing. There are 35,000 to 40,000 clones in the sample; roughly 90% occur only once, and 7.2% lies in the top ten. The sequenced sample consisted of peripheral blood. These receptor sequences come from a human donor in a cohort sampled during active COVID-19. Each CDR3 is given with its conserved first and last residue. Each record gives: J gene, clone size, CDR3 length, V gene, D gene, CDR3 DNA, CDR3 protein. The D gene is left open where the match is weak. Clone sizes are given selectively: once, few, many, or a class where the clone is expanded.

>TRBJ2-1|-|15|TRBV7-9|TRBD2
TGTGCCAGCAGCTTAAGACTAGCGGGGACCAATGAGCAGTTCTTC
CASSLRLAGTNEQFF
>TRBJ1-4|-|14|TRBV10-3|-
TGTGCCATCAGTGAGCGAGGCCTGAATGAAAAACTGTTTTTT
CAISERGLNEKLFF
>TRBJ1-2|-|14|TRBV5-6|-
TGTGCCAGCAGCTTGGCCAGGCCCCGCTATGGCTACACCTTC
CASSLARPRYGYTF
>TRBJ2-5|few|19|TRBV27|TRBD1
TGTGCCAGCAGTTTAGGAGGGACAGGGGGTAGGTTGTACCAAGAGACCCAGTACTTC
CASSLGGTGGRLYQETQYF
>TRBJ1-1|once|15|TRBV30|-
TGTGCCTGGAGTGGCGGGACTGGGGTTATCACTGAAGCTTTCTTT
CAWSGGTGVITEAFF
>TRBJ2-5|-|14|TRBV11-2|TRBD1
TGTGCCAGCAGCCCACAGGGGGCCGGGGAGACCCAGTACTTC
CASSPQGAGETQYF
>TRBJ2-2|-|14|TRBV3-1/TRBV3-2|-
TGTGCCAGCAGCCTACTTAGCGTTTCCGGGGAGCTGTTTTTT
CASSLLSVSGELFF
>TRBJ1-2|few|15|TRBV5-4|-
TGTGCCAGCAGCGGAGGTCCGGAGGCTAACTATGGCTACACCTTC
CASSGGPEANYGYTF
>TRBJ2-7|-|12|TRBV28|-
TGTGCCAGCAGCCTCAGGGATTTCGAGCAGTACTTC
CASSLRDFEQYF
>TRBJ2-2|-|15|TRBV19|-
TGTGCCAGTAGTACCCCAACAGGGGGGGGCGGGGAGCTGTTTTTT
CASSTPTGGGGELFF
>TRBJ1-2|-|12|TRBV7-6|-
TGTGCCAGCAGCCTGAAGGGAGATGGCTACACCTTC
CASSLKGDGYTF
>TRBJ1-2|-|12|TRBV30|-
TGTGCCTGGGCCAGGGGAGTCTATGGCTACACCTTC
CAWARGVYGYTF
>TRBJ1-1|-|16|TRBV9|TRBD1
TGTGCCAGCAGCCCGCAACAGACAGGGGTGAGCACTGAAGCTTTCTTT
CASSPQQTGVSTEAFF
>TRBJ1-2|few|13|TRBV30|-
TGTGCCTGGAGCTTCCGGGCCCCCGACCGGAGGGCCTTC
CAWSFRAPDRRAF
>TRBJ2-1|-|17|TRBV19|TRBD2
TGTGCCAGTAGTATAGCCCTAGCGGGGGACCTCTACAATGAGCAGTTCTTC
CASSIALAGDLYNEQFF
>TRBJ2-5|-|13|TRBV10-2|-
TGCGCCAGCAGTGGCACCCAGCGAGAGACCCAGTACTTC
CASSGTQRETQYF
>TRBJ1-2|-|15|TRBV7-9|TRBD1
TGTGCCAGCAGCTTAGGACAGGGCGGGAACTATGGCTACACCTTC
CASSLGQGGNYGYTF
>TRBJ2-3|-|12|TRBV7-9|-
TGTGCCAGCAGCGAGGGTTCGGATACGCAGTATTTT
CASSEGSDTQYF
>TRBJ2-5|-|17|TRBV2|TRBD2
TGTGCCAGCAGAGCCGGGACTAGCGGAGTGTACCAAGAGACCCAGTACTTC
CASRAGTSGVYQETQYF
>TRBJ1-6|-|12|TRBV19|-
TGTGCCAGTAGTACGGGGATTTCACCCCTCCACTTT
CASSTGISPLHF
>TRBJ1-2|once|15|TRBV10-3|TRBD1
TGTGCCATCAATCGGGACAGGGAGTCGGTCTATGGCTACACCTTC
CAINRDRESVYGYTF
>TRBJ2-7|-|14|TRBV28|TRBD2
TGTGCCAGCAGGTCCGGGACTAGGGTGGACGAGCAGTACTTC
CASRSGTRVDEQYF
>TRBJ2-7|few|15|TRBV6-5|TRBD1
TGTGCCAGCAGCTCCGGGACAGGGTACTCCTACGAGCAGTACTTC
CASSSGTGYSYEQYF
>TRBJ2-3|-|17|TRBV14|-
TGTGCCAGCAGCCAAGATTGGCTAGCTCAAATCACAGATACGCAGTATTTT
CASSQDWLAQITDTQYF
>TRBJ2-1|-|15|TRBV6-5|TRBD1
TGTGCCAGCAGTTACGAAGGGACAGCAGACAATGAGCAGTTCTTC
CASSYEGTADNEQFF
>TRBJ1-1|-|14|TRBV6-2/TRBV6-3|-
TGTGCCAGCAGTTACTCTCGGGGGGACACTGAAGCTTTCTTT
CASSYSRGDTEAFF
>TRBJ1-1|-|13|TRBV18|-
TGTGCCAGCTCACCTGGACAGAACACTGAAGCTTTCTTT
CASSPGQNTEAFF
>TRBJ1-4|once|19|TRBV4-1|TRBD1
TGCGCCAGCAGCCAAGCGTGGGGACAGGGTGTTGGGGGGAGTGAAAAACTGTTTTTT
CASSQAWGQGVGGSEKLFF
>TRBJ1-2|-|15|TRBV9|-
TGTGCCAGCAGCGTAGATAGCAGATTGAACTATGGCTACACCTTC
CASSVDSRLNYGYTF
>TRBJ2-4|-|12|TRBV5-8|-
TGTGCCAGCACACTGGCCAAAAACATTCAGTACTTC
CASTLAKNIQYF
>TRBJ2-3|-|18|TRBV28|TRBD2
TGTGCCAGCAGCCCTTTAGGACTAGCGGAGATCTACACAGATACGCAGTATTTT
CASSPLGLAEIYTDTQYF
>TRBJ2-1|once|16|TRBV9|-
TGTGCCAGCAGCCCCGGGGGAGCTACCTCCTACAATGAGCAGTTCTTC
CASSPGGATSYNEQFF
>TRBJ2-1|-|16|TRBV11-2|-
TGTGCCAGCAGCTTAACGACAGGCCTGACCTACAATGAGCAGTTCTTC
CASSLTTGLTYNEQFF
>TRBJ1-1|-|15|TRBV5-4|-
TGTGCCAGCAGCTTGGAACCTCAGGGGATCGCTGAAGCTTTCTTT
CASSLEPQGIAEAFF
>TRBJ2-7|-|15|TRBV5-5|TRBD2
TGTGCCAGCAGCCTAACTAGCGGAAGCTCCTACGAGCAGTACTTC
CASSLTSGSSYEQYF
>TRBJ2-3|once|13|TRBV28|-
TGTGCCAGCAGTGGGCATACGACAGATACGCAGTATTTT
CASSGHTTDTQYF
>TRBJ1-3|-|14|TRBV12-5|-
TGTGCTAGTGGACCCGTTAGCTCTGGAAACACCATATATTTT
CASGPVSSGNTIYF
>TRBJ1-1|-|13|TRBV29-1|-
TGCAGCGTTGATGAAGGGGGGGCAACTGAAGCTTTCTTT
CSVDEGGATEAFF
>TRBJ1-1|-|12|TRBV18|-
TGTGCCAGCTCACCCAACAGGGATGAAGCTTTCTTT
CASSPNRDEAFF
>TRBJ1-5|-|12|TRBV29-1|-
TGCAGCGCCGTTTCGGGAGATCAGCCCCAGCATTTT
CSAVSGDQPQHF
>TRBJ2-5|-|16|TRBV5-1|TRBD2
TGCGCCAGCAGCTTGGGGACTAGCGGGGGTCATGAGACCCAGTACTTC
CASSLGTSGGHETQYF
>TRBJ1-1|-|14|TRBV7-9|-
TGTGCCAGCAGCCCAGACAGGTATGAAGCTGAAGCTTTCTTT
CASSPDRYEAEAFF
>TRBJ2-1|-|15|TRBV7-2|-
TGTGCCAGCAGCCCAGACTGGCTACTCTACAATGAGCAGTTCTTC
CASSPDWLLYNEQFF
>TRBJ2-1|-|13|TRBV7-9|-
TGTGCCAGCAGCTTTGACAGTTACAATGAGCAGTTCTTC
CASSFDSYNEQFF
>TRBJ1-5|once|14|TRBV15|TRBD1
TGTGCCACCAGCCGGGACAGGGGGTATCAGCCCCAGCATTTT
CATSRDRGYQPQHF
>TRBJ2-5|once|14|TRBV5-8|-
TGTGCCAGCAGCTTGGGTCTAGCGTCAGAGACCCAGTACTTC
CASSLGLASETQYF
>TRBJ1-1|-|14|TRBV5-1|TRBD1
TGCGCCAGCAGCTTGCAGGGGGCCGACACTGAAGCTTTCTTT
CASSLQGADTEAFF
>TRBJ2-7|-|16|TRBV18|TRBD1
TGTGCCAGCTCACCACCCCGGGACAGGGTCTCCTACGAGCAGTACTTC
CASSPPRDRVSYEQYF
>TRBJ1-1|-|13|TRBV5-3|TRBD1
TGTGCCAGAAGCTTCAGGGACAGTACTGAAGCTTTCTTT
CARSFRDSTEAFF
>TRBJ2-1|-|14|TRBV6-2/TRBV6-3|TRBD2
TGTGCCAGCAGTTATAGCGGGAGGGTTCCTCGGCAGTTCTTC
CASSYSGRVPRQFF
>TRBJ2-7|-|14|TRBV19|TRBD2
TGTGCCAGTAGTATTCTAGCGGAGCCTTACGAGCAGTACTTC
CASSILAEPYEQYF
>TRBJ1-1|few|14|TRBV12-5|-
TGTGCTAGTGGTTTTTCCACAGTCAACACTGAAGCTTTCTTT
CASGFSTVNTEAFF
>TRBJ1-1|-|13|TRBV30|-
TGTGCCTGGAGACTAGTCCTGAACACTGAAGCTTTCTTT
CAWRLVLNTEAFF
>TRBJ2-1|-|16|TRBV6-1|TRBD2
TGTGCCAGCAGGGAATTAGCGGGGGCCCTATACAATGAGCAGTTCTTC
CASRELAGALYNEQFF
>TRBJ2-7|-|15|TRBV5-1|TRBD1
TGCGCCAGCAGCCCGTACAGGGGAGTTCGGGTCGAGCAGTACTTC
CASSPYRGVRVEQYF